Detailed here is one T cell receptor beta chain. A much larger clonotype is one base distant, so this may be a read error. This CDR3 spans 18 amino acids. In germline, CDR1 is SGHTA, CDR2 FQGNSA. The data derive from a study of blood T cells in healthy people across ages. Study background: In model experiments, template switching was able to capture about one barcoded beta molecule for every two T cells that were present.

Per sample, extraction of total RNA gave at least 5 micrograms in every case. The second PCR ran about 6 to 11 cycles with a sample-barcoded 5' primer and J-beta primers. Tagging of each cDNA molecule was performed by a template-switch adaptor with 12 random nucleotides. Each of the samples gave a minimum of 2.5 million paired-end reads that contained CDR3. TCRdb passed the 5' RACE reads through MiXCR, listing each CDR3 protein once. This sample carries approximately 820,000 distinct CDR3 sequences, around 42% of them seen once, and the ten largest clones take about 21%. J is TRBJ2-4 and V is TRBV7-2; 7 bases align to TRBD1. Judging by the DNA end, TRBJ2-7 fits better; the J call may be wrong. The sequence was obtained from a man in his sixties in good health. Sequenced sample: blood. CDR3: CASSFRLRSRTGPYEQYF. Here the CDR3 DNA reads TGTGCCAGCAGCTTTAGGCTGCGGTCCCGGACAGGTCCCTACGAGCAGTACTTC.